This T cell receptor beta chain was sequenced in a study of T-cell reconstitution after alpha-beta-depleted transplantation in children. The CDR3 sequence is 15 residues long. Remarks on this clonotype: The junction does not match germline at one end; this may be a read error.

Preparing the TCRbeta library involved the use of unique molecular identifiers. TCRdb recomputed calls from the PCR reads with MiXCR, one row per CDR3 protein. The top ten clones hold 13% of a sample with approximately 200,000 distinct CDR3 sequences, 13% to 15% of them seen once. This sequence joins TRBV12-3 or TRBV12-4 and TRBJ1-5; no firm D call. The sample here was PBMCs from the stem cell graft donor, taken from the stem cell graft. This receptor was obtained from a human donor who donated a stem cell graft to a child with acute lymphoblastic leukemia. This CDR3 is CASSLRQPQNQAQHF. In DNA form, the CDR3 reads TGTGCCAGCAGTTTACGGCAGCCTCAAAATCAGGCCCAGCATTTT.